This T cell receptor beta chain was retrieved from a study of T cells in Graves' hyperthyroidism and ophthalmopathy. Findings and caveats of the study: Most thyroid clonotypes that were expanded above 0.001 also turned up in blood.

This clonotype has at least ten counts. Its antigen remains unknown. Amplification of TCR beta CDR3 regions was performed using RNA transcripts as template. The TCR CDR3 first-round RT-PCR relied on the HTBI primer set. TCRdb reprocessed the multiplex PCR reads via MiXCR and lists one record per CDR3 protein. The sample comprises over 450,000 distinct CDR3 sequences, about 15% of which are singletons, and under 20% rests with the top ten. V gave up 1 base and J gave up 1 base, with 18 bases separating them. This CDR3 comprises 18 residues. Germline V gene sequence: CDR1 LGHDT, CDR2 YNNKEL (reference sequence).

The rearrangement uses TRBV3-1 and TRBJ2-3; D gene unclear. The receptor was isolated from a woman between 18 and 30 years old with Graves' hyperthyroidism. The specimen was blood. The CDR3 nucleotides are TGTGCCAGCAGCCAAGGTTTTTCGACCCCCACTGGCACAGATACGCAGTATTTT. Its translation is CASSQGFSTPTGTDTQYF.